The 24 T cell receptor beta chains reported below all come from one sample, sequenced in a study of T-cell memory formation after mild COVID-19. From the 5' RACE reads, TCRdb called clonotypes with MiXCR, one entry per CDR3 protein. Seen here are roughly 150,000 distinct CDR3 sequences, less than 25% observed once, and the top ten hold approximately 24%. Sample: PBMCs or a T cell subset sorted from them (not recorded which). These receptor sequences come from an adult woman who had mild COVID-19 (a few samples of this study predate the infection). Cell type and time point are not known.

The chain combines TRBV30 with TRBJ2-1; perhaps TRBD2 as D (6 bases). This CDR3 contains 15 residues. Germline lookup yields CDR1 GTSNPN and CDR2 SVGIG (reference sequence). V shed 1 base and J shed 9 bases, with 19 bases lying between them. The CDR3 loop is CAWSGNPGTPIEQFF. CDR3 sequence (DNA): TGTGCCTGGAGTGGGAACCCCGGGACTCCCATTGAGCAGTTCTTC.

This clonotype was seen just once. The CDR3 sequence: CASSVEGGGSTDTQYF. The CDR3 region has the DNA TGTGCCAGCAGCGTAGAGGGGGGAGGCAGCACAGATACGCAGTATTTT. This rearrangement joins TRBV9 to TRBJ2-3, with D possibly called TRBD1 or TRBD2 (6 bases each). Germline values: CDR1 SGDLS, CDR2 YYNGEE. The CDR3 sequence is 16 residues long. The V end lost 0 bases, the J end lost 0 bases, and 11 bases lay between the germline ends.

In its sample, this clonotype was seen a few times. This chain uses TRBV5-1 with TRBJ2-3, with 8 bases matching TRBD1. Germline CDR1 is SGHRS and CDR2 is YFSETQ. This CDR3 has 15 amino acids. Trimming at V came to 5 bases and at J to 2 bases, leaving 7 bases not matched to a gene. The DNA for the CDR3 is TGCGCCAGCAGTGCCGGGACAGGACACACAGATACGCAGTATTTT. It translates to CASSAGTGHTDTQYF.

This clonotype showed up just a few times. The chain joins TRBV5-1 to TRBJ2-1, with TRBD1 as a possible D gene (6 bases). This CDR3 contains 14 residues. Germline values: CDR1 SGHRS, CDR2 YFSETQ. V was cut by 4 bases and J by 0 bases, with 8 bases left in between. The DNA for the CDR3 is TGCGCCAGCAGCCTGACAGGCTCCTACAATGAGCAGTTCTTC. This codes for CASSLTGSYNEQFF.

There are a few counts of this clonotype. V is TRBV20-1 and J is TRBJ1-1, with 7 bases lining up with TRBD1. Looked up from germline, CDR1 is DFQATT and CDR2 is SNEGSKA (reference sequence). V was clipped by 0 bases and J by 5 bases; unmatched bases: 3. The CDR3 contains 13 residues. The DNA for the CDR3 is TGCAGTGCTAGAGATCTGACAGGGACTGAAGCTTTCTTT. Translated, it gives CSARDLTGTEAFF.

The rearrangement joins TRBV7-9 to TRBJ1-5; D not certain. In germline, CDR1 is SEHNR, CDR2 FQNEAQ (reference sequence). The CDR3 is made up of 13 amino acids. The germline V and J ends were trimmed by 3 bases and 4 bases, with 7 bases remaining between them. CDR3 protein: CASSFEGNQPQHF. In nucleotides, the CDR3 is TGTGCCAGCAGCTTTGAGGGAAATCAGCCCCAGCATTTT.

The rearrangement links TRBV19 to TRBJ1-1, with D tentatively TRBD1 (6 bases). Germline CDR1 is LNHDA and CDR2 is SQIVND (reference sequence). The V and J ends lost 8 bases and 5 bases respectively, with 15 bases between them. CDR3 size: 13 residues. DNA of the CDR3: TGTGCCAGTGGTTGGGGGCGGGGGACTGAAGCTTTCTTT. The encoded protein is CASGWGRGTEAFF.

The chain carries TRBV15 and TRBJ1-1; TRBD1 is a possible D gene (6 bases). Germline V CDR1 and CDR2: LNHNV, YYDKDF (reference sequence). V was cut by 3 bases and J by 5 bases, with 10 bases left in between. The CDR3 has 13 amino acids. This CDR3 reads CATSRVQGTEAFF. CDR3 DNA sequence: TGTGCCACCAGCAGGGTCCAGGGGACTGAAGCTTTCTTT.

This chain links TRBV11-2 with TRBJ2-2; 9 nucleotides match TRBD2. Germline V lookup: CDR1 SGHAT, CDR2 FQNNGV. CDR3 length equals 16 residues. V shed 1 base and J 5 bases; nucleotides not matched to a gene: 5. The CDR3 here is CASSLVGSGSTGELFF. The CDR3 nucleotides read TGTGCCAGCAGCTTAGTGGGTAGCGGGAGTACCGGGGAGCTGTTTTTT.

This chain links TRBV7-9 with TRBJ1-3; D perhaps matches TRBD1 (5 bases). Trimming took off 9 bases at V and 2 bases at J, with 14 bases between the two ends. Germline V gene lookup returns CDR1 SEHNR and CDR2 FQNEAQ (reference sequence). The CDR3 is 14 residues long. CDR3 bases: TGTGCCAGGGGGGGGAACCCACCTGGAAACACCATATATTTT. Residues: CARGGNPPGNTIYF. Looking up the rest from reference TRBV7-9 and TRBJ1-3 gives the full variable domain: DTGVSQNPRHKITKRGQNVTFRCDPISEHNRLYWYRQTLGQGPEFLTYFQNEAQLEKSRLLSDRFSAERPKGSFSTLEIQRTEQGDSAMYLCARGGNPPGNTIYFGEGSWLTVV.

This clonotype occurred a few times. The V call is TRBV12-3 or TRBV12-4, the J call TRBJ2-5, with 11 bases identical to TRBD2. V dropped 4 bases and J dropped 3; count of bases not matched to a gene: 4. CDR3 size: 15 residues. The CDR3 protein is CASSWPGLAEETQYF. The CDR3 DNA follows: TGTGCCAGCAGTTGGCCGGGACTAGCGGAAGAGACCCAGTACTTC.

This chain connects TRBV3-1 to TRBJ2-1, with a tentative D call TRBD1 (6 bases). The germline gives CDR1 LGHDT, CDR2 YNNKEL (reference sequence). V dropped 3 bases and J dropped 8 bases, with 11 bases sitting between them. The CDR3 extends over 13 amino acids. CDR3 sequence: CASSQTGGHEQFF. Written as DNA, the CDR3 is TGTGCCAGCAGCCAGACTGGGGGCCATGAGCAGTTCTTC.

The chain combines TRBV9 with TRBJ2-5; D call uncertain. The CDR3 is 15 residues long. CDR1 SGDLS and CDR2 YYNGEE come from the germline V gene. Trimming stripped 0 bases from V and 5 bases from J, with 14 bases between. The CDR3: CASSVDGNLLETQYF. The CDR3 bases are TGTGCCAGCAGCGTAGATGGCAATCTCCTGGAGACCCAGTACTTC.

The table lists this clonotype with a few counts. The V and J genes are TRBV7-3 and TRBJ2-3, with D perhaps TRBD2 (5 bases). The V and J ends lost 1 base and 6 bases respectively, with 8 bases between them. Germline CDR1 SGHTA, CDR2 FQGTGA. The CDR3 spans 13 residues. The CDR3 coding sequence is TGTGCCAGCAGCTTAAGCGGAGGCGATACGCAGTATTTT. Protein product: CASSLSGGDTQYF. Full variable domain (rest looked up from reference TRBV7-3 and TRBJ2-3): GAGVSQTPSNKVTEKGKYVELRCDPISGHTALYWYRQSLGQGPEFLIYFQGTGAADDSGLPNDRFFAVRPEGSVSTLKIQRTERGDSAVYLCASSLSGGDTQYFGPGTRLTVL.

V usage is TRBV4-1 and J usage is TRBJ2-1; 11 bases match TRBD2. In germline, CDR1 is MGHRA, CDR2 YSYEKL. The CDR3 length is 15 residues. With V trimmed by 4 bases and J by 5 bases, 4 bases remained unmatched. The CDR3 loop is CASSLTSGDDNEQFF. DNA for the CDR3: TGCGCCAGCAGCCTGACTAGCGGGGACGACAATGAGCAGTTCTTC.

This clonotype has only a few counts. The CDR3 here is CASSNTGTGNEKLFF. CDR3 bases: TGTGCCAGCAGCAATACAGGGACGGGAAATGAAAAACTGTTTTTT. V is TRBV21-1 and J is TRBJ1-4; TRBD1 is the table's D call and was not checked against the DNA. TRBV21-1 corresponds to a pseudogene. The length of the CDR3 is 15 residues.

J is TRBJ2-7 and V is TRBV27, with 9 bases aligning to TRBD1. CDR1 is MNHEY and CDR2 is SMNVEV in the germline V gene (reference sequence). V shed 2 bases, J shed 2 bases, and the junction held 7 bases outside the gene matches. This CDR3 has 16 amino acids. CDR3 nucleotides: TGTGCCAGCAGTTTACGGAGGGACAGGGCCCCCTACGAGCAGTACTTC. Translated: CASSLRRDRAPYEQYF.

This clonotype occurred a few times. J is TRBJ1-2 and V is TRBV7-9; 7 nucleotides match TRBD1. CDR3 length: 15 residues. The germline gives CDR1 SEHNR, CDR2 FQNEAQ (reference sequence). V dropped 5 bases and J dropped 4; count of bases not matched to a gene: 10. The CDR3 DNA sequence: TGTGCCAGCAGCCCCGACAGGGAATGGAGCTATGGCTACACCTTC. It specifies CASSPDREWSYGYTF.

This clonotype was seen a few times. The chain recombines TRBV24-1 with TRBJ2-1; D is perhaps TRBD2 (7 bases). V lost 3 bases and J lost 7, with 24 bases in between. The germline V gene has CDR1 KGHDR and CDR2 SFDVKD. The CDR3 is made up of 18 amino acids. CDR3 in amino acids: CATSDPQGRGRAWNEQFF. The CDR3 DNA sequence: TGTGCCACCAGTGATCCCCAGGGAAGGGGGAGGGCCTGGAATGAGCAGTTCTTC.

This clonotype has just a few counts. V is TRBV7-9 and J is TRBJ1-4; D is ambiguous. From germline, CDR1 is SEHNR and CDR2 FQNEAQ (reference sequence). This CDR3 has 15 residues. Trimming cost V 5 bases and J 4 bases, with 14 bases left between them. The CDR3 DNA is TGTGCCAGCAGCCCCACCGGCGGGGATAATGAAAAACTGTTTTTT. Protein product: CASSPTGGDNEKLFF.

This chain joins TRBV11-1 and TRBJ1-2; weak D call: TRBD1 (5 bases). Trimming left V 5 bases short and J 14 bases short, with 18 bases between. The length of the CDR3 is 12 residues. Germline assignment: CDR1 SGHAT and CDR2 FQDESV (reference sequence). Here the CDR3 reads CASSHPADSHTF. The CDR3 DNA sequence: TGTGCCAGCAGCCATCCCGCTGACAGTCATACCTTC.

The V call is TRBV4-1, the J call TRBJ2-3; D remains ambiguous. Trimming stripped 2 bases from V and 5 bases from J, with 14 bases between. This CDR3 contains 15 residues. In germline, CDR1 is MGHRA, CDR2 YSYEKL. The CDR3 loop is CASSQTSAWIDTQYF. CDR3 bases: TGCGCCAGCAGCCAAACAAGTGCGTGGATAGATACGCAGTATTTT.

The chain combines TRBV7-7 with TRBJ1-6; 7 positions match TRBD1. This CDR3 is 15 amino acids long. The germline V gene has CDR1 SSHAT and CDR2 FNYEAQ (reference sequence). Germline trimming cut 1 base from V and 6 bases from J; bases unmatched to any gene: 3. The CDR3 sequence: CASSLDGTVNSPLHF. Written as DNA, the CDR3 is TGTGCCAGCAGCTTAGATGGGACAGTTAATTCACCCCTCCACTTT.

CDR3 in DNA: TGTGCCAGCATGGGGCGGAGCAACAATGAGCAGTTCTTC. It translates to CASMGRSNNEQFF. The V call is TRBV27, the J call TRBJ2-1; D might be TRBD1 (5 bases). V dropped 7 bases and J dropped 5 bases, with 12 bases sitting between them. Germline-derived CDR1 and CDR2 are MNHEY and SMNVEV (reference sequence). The CDR3 has 13 residues.